This T cell receptor beta chain was recovered during a study of T-cell memory formation after mild COVID-19 (dated by TCRdb to 2020 to 2022). Describing the broader study: Most TCR sequence clusters were specific to one of the two donors. In two donors, T-cell clones that expanded and contracted after mild COVID-19 were followed by sequencing TCRalpha and TCRbeta repertoires longitudinally. The cohort was made up of two young adult volunteers, one female and one male, who were previously healthy.

The study at large found these results: Clones that contracted from day 15 to 85 showed balanced CD4/CD8 phenotypes, whereas a second wave of clones that expanded from day 15 to 37 leaned towards CD4+. Contracting CD4+ clones were found mainly in CM and EM memory subsets, while CD8+ clones were enriched in EMRA. The second-wave clones that peaked on day 37 were not confirmed to be SARS-CoV-2 specific. The study included only a couple of mild cases, and larger cohorts that include severe cases with pre-infection samples were judged to be necessary. Some responding clones were detected in pre-infection memory, suggesting pre-existing cross-reactive memory T cells joined the SARS-CoV-2 response.

The instrument given in TCRdb is Illumina NovaSeq 6000. Using 5'RACE with constant-segment primers, TCRalpha and TCRbeta cDNA libraries were constructed, with sample barcodes and unique molecular identifiers added in the process. RNA was extracted from every sample with Trizol reagent. Libraries were amplified in two PCR steps, with a second sample barcode and Illumina TruSeq adapters added in the second step. Sequencing of libraries was performed on an Illumina NovaSeq with 2 x 150 bp paired-end reads. As for the authors' bioinformatics: Demultiplexing of reads and collapsing into UMI-guided consensus sequences were performed with migec v1.2.7. Using mixcr v2.1.11, the UMI consensuses were aligned to TRA and TRB V and J templates and assembled into clonotypes. A clonotype was counted as expanded or contracted only when both edgeR and NoisET called the clonotype significant, with the noise models trained on biological replicates. For edgeR calls, the cutoffs were a false discovery rate-adjusted p below 0.01 and a log2 fold-change threshold of 1. PCA with hierarchical clustering of max-normalized trajectories of the 1000 most abundant clonotypes was used as exploratory dynamics analysis. Separately sequenced CD4+ and CD8+ repertoires were used to assign a CD4 or CD8 phenotype to each responding clone. The public sequencing data were trimmed at Q25 with fastp and processed into clonotypes with MiXCR by TCRdb, which kept only in-frame beta chains. Rows merge per CDR3 protein into single entries with the most common DNA and genes. V and J calls and clone size were set by TCRdb, not the authors. For this sample there are fewer than 700,000 distinct CDR3 sequences; roughly a fifth appear just once. The ten largest make up 7.5% to 9.5% of the sample.

With regard to this clonotype: It has no known antigen specificity. The sample holds no much larger clone one base away, and base qualities are not on file.

Via the germline V gene, CDR1 is SGHVS and CDR2 FQNEAQ. Trimming removed 1 base from V and 5 bases from J, leaving 17 bases between the germline ends. The CDR3 runs 16 amino acids, cysteine and phenylalanine included. The entry retains the CDR3 DNA only, 48 bases that are in frame from base 1. Ficoll-Paque density gradient centrifugation was the method used to isolate PBMCs. Input material: PBMCs or a T cell subset sorted from them (not recorded which). This sequence originates from an adult woman who had mild COVID-19 (a few samples of this study predate the infection). The sample titles of this study are shuffled in the database, so cell type and time point are left out; the donor was told from shared clones. Recombination joined TRBV7-8 with TRBJ2-5, with a tentative D gene TRBD2 over 6 matching bases. The DNA sequence is as follows: TGTGCCAGCAGCTTAGGGAGGGGTTGGGAAGCCGAGACCCAGTACTTC. It translates as CASSLGRGWEAETQYF.